This is a list of T cell receptor beta chains from one sample in a study of identical twins. MiXCR, run by TCRdb on the 5' RACE reads, gives a single entry per CDR3 protein. The sample carries 500,000 to 600,000 distinct CDR3 sequences, 22% recorded once. These data were also filed under a second study, of T cells expressing NK-cell markers.

Sequencing used CD4+ T cells sorted from blood. The source of these receptors is a woman under 30 in good health. Each CDR3 is given with its conserved first and last residue. A D gene is named only where the DNA matches it firmly. Size tells how often a clone was seen (once, few, many) or the class of an expanded clone, and some rows leave it out.

TRBJ2-1 | - | TRBV6-2/TRBV6-3 | few | TGTGCCAGCAGTTACAGCCAGAACTCCTACAATGAGCAGTTCTTC | CASSYSQNSYNEQFF
TRBJ2-7 | TRBD2 | TRBV30 | few | TGTGCCTGGAGTGTACTAGCGGGAGTGGACGAGCAGTACTTC | CAWSVLAGVDEQYF
TRBJ1-1 | - | TRBV5-1 | - | TGCGCCAGCACCCCCGGACAGTCAAACACTGAAGCTTTCTTT | CASTPGQSNTEAFF
TRBJ2-7 | - | TRBV3-1 | - | TGTGCCAGCAGCCCCGACACTTCCTACGAGCAGTACTTC | CASSPDTSYEQYF
TRBJ1-1 | - | TRBV4-3 | - | TGCGCCAGCAGCCAAGAGGCCCCCGTTGGAGTTACGGCTTTCTTT | CASSQEAPVGVTAFF
TRBJ1-1 | - | TRBV2 | - | TGTGCCAGCAGTTTAGGGTTTACCGCTGAAGCTTTCTTT | CASSLGFTAEAFF
TRBJ2-3 | - | TRBV12-3/TRBV12-4 | few | TGTGCCAGCAGCTTGGTCCCTGTGAAGAGCACAGATACGCAGTATTTT | CASSLVPVKSTDTQYF
TRBJ2-7 | - | TRBV20-1 | - | TGCAGTGCTAGGGTCTACCCTTCCTACGAGCAGTACTTC | CSARVYPSYEQYF
TRBJ2-1 | TRBD1 | TRBV6-1 | - | TGTGCCAGCATCCGGGACAGGGTAGGAAATCAGCAGTTCTTC | CASIRDRVGNQQFF
TRBJ1-3 | - | TRBV2 | - | TGTGCCAGCAGTGAAGCGGGAAGCCCCAGAAACACCATATATTTT | CASSEAGSPRNTIYF
TRBJ2-7 | - | TRBV7-9 | few | TGTGCCAGCAGCTTAGGTCGCGGGGTTTACTCCTACGAGCAGTACTTC | CASSLGRGVYSYEQYF
TRBJ1-6 | - | TRBV6-5 | few | TGTGCCAGCAGGCTGGCCGGTTCACCCCTCCACTTT | CASRLAGSPLHF
TRBJ2-7 | TRBD2 | TRBV20-1 | - | TGCAGTGCTAGAGATTATTCTAGCGGGGGCCTTCCCTACGAGCAGTACTTC | CSARDYSSGGLPYEQYF
TRBJ1-1 | TRBD1 | TRBV20-1 | many | TGCAGTGCTAGGGACAGGGTTTTGAACACTGAAGCTTTCTTT | CSARDRVLNTEAFF
TRBJ2-7 | TRBD1 | TRBV11-2 | - | TGTGCCAGCCGGCACAGGGGTCCCTACGAGCAGTACTTC | CASRHRGPYEQYF
TRBJ1-6 | - | TRBV5-1 | - | TGCGCCAGCAGAAGGGCCAGCAAAAATTCACCCCTCCACTTT | CASRRASKNSPLHF
TRBJ2-1 | TRBD2 | TRBV5-6 | few | TGTGCCAGCAGCCCCCGGACTAGCGGGAGGTCTGAGCAGTTCTTC | CASSPRTSGRSEQFF
TRBJ2-1 | TRBD2 | TRBV12-3/TRBV12-4 | many | TGTGCCAGCAGTTCCATAGCGGGGGGGCGAGTTGAGCAGTTCTTC | CASSSIAGGRVEQFF
TRBJ1-4 | - | TRBV11-2 | few | TGTGCCAGCAGCTCCGGACACCGAGATGAAAAACTGTTTTTT | CASSSGHRDEKLFF
TRBJ2-7 | - | TRBV10-3 | - | TGTGCCATCAGAGCAGACCCGATCCACGAGCAGTACTTC | CAIRADPIHEQYF
TRBJ2-2 | - | TRBV12-3/TRBV12-4 | few | TGTGCCAGCAGTTTAGCCCGCACCGGGGAGCTGTTTTTT | CASSLARTGELFF
TRBJ2-7 | - | TRBV5-6 | - | TGTGCCAGCAGCTTGTACGGGGGCCCAAACTACGAGCAGTACTTC | CASSLYGGPNYEQYF
TRBJ2-7 | - | TRBV5-6 | - | TGTGCCAGCAGCTTGGCCCTGGCTTTGGAGCAGTACTTC | CASSLALALEQYF
TRBJ2-3 | - | TRBV6-2/TRBV6-3 | few | TGTGCCAGCCGCCCCCTAGGTGGGAGTATGGATACGCAGTATTTT | CASRPLGGSMDTQYF
TRBJ1-2 | TRBD1 | TRBV11-2 | - | TGTGCCAGCAGCTTAGAACTAACCCGGGACAGGAAAGGCTACACCTTC | CASSLELTRDRKGYTF
TRBJ1-2 | - | TRBV7-9 | - | TGTGCCAGCAGCTTCGTCGGGAATGACTATGGCTACACCTTC | CASSFVGNDYGYTF
TRBJ1-6 | - | TRBV20-1 | - | TGCAGTGCTGGAACGGGCAGGGGACATTCACCCCTCCACTTT | CSAGTGRGHSPLHF
TRBJ2-3 | - | TRBV3-1 | few | TGTGCCAGCAGCCAAGAATTGGGCGGGAGCACAGATACGCAGTATTTT | CASSQELGGSTDTQYF
TRBJ2-4 | - | TRBV12-3/TRBV12-4 | - | TGTGCCAGCGCCCAGGGGACAGCCAAAAACATTCAGTACTTC | CASAQGTAKNIQYF
TRBJ2-5 | - | TRBV5-1 | few | TGCGCCAGCAGCTTAGGTCGACACTCAAGCGGAGGGGCCCAGTACTTC | CASSLGRHSSGGAQYF
TRBJ2-1 | TRBD2 | TRBV11-2 | - | TGTGCCAGCAGCCCCCTAGCGGGAGGGTTCGATGAGCAGTTCTTC | CASSPLAGGFDEQFF
TRBJ2-3 | TRBD2 | TRBV19 | - | TGTGCCAGTAGTATTGACGGGAGGGAGACAGATACGCAGTATTTT | CASSIDGRETDTQYF
TRBJ2-1 | TRBD2 | TRBV20-1 | few | TGCAGTGCTAGTCTACTAGCGGATTCCTACAATGAGCAGTTCTTC | CSASLLADSYNEQFF
TRBJ1-6 | - | TRBV6-5 | - | TGTGCCAGCAGTCGGGGCGGTTCACCCCTCCACTTT | CASSRGGSPLHF
TRBJ1-6 | TRBD1 | TRBV20-1 | - | TGCAGTGCTAGAGATGCTCGACAGGGGGCTTCACCCCTCCACTTT | CSARDARQGASPLHF
TRBJ2-5 | TRBD1 | TRBV27 | - | TGTGCCAGCAGTCATAAGCAGTACGGGACAGAAGATCAAGAGACCCAGTACTTC | CASSHKQYGTEDQETQYF
TRBJ2-5 | - | TRBV7-6 | - | TGTGCCAGCAGCAAAGACACAGCGCGAGAGACCCAGTACTTC | CASSKDTARETQYF
TRBJ1-1 | - | TRBV6-5 | - | TGTGCCAGCAGTTACTCGAACGATGGGACTGAAGCTTTCTTT | CASSYSNDGTEAFF
TRBJ2-7 | TRBD1 | TRBV5-6 | - | TGTGCCAGCAGTTCCGGACAGGGAGATTCAGAGTACTTC | CASSSGQGDSEYF
TRBJ2-3 | - | TRBV25-1 | few | TGTGCCAGCAGTGAAGAGACTAGGGCTATCACAGATACGCAGTATTTT | CASSEETRAITDTQYF
TRBJ2-5 | TRBD1 | TRBV6-1 | - | TGTGCCAGCAGCCGTACGACAGGGGGCTTGGAGACCCAGTACTTC | CASSRTTGGLETQYF
TRBJ2-1 | TRBD2 | TRBV6-5 | few | TGTGCCACCAGGACTCGGACTAGCGGGGAGCAGTTCTTC | CATRTRTSGEQFF
TRBJ2-5 | - | TRBV7-8 | - | TGTGCCAGTCGCCTTTGGGGCAGTAGGAAGTACTTC | CASRLWGSRKYF
TRBJ2-3 | TRBD2 | TRBV7-8 | - | TGTGCCAGCAGCTTCTCTAGCGGGGACTACGATACGCAGTATTTT | CASSFSSGDYDTQYF
TRBJ2-5 | - | TRBV7-2 | - | TGTGCCAGCAGCTTCGGATTGACCCAGTACTTC | CASSFGLTQYF
TRBJ2-1 | - | TRBV20-1 | - | TGCAGTGCTAGAGACTCGACTGGCCTTAATGAGCAGTTCTTC | CSARDSTGLNEQFF
TRBJ2-5 | TRBD2 | TRBV15 | - | TGTGCCACCAGCAGAGATGCTGCTAGCGGATTGACCCAGTACTTC | CATSRDAASGLTQYF
TRBJ2-3 | - | TRBV7-2 | - | TGTGCCAGCAGCTTTTCTAGCAAGGGCAGGGATACGCAGTATTTT | CASSFSSKGRDTQYF
TRBJ2-3 | - | TRBV7-9 | few | TGTGCCAGCAGGGAAGTTGGAGATACGCAGTATTTT | CASREVGDTQYF
TRBJ2-7 | - | TRBV10-3 | - | TGTGCCATCAGTGAGTCCGGAGCGGCCTACGAGCAGTACTTC | CAISESGAAYEQYF
TRBJ2-3 | TRBD2 | TRBV6-2/TRBV6-3 | - | TGTGCCAGCAGTTACGGAGCGGGAGGACCCGATACGCAGTATTTT | CASSYGAGGPDTQYF
TRBJ1-1 | - | TRBV9 | - | TGTGCCAGCAGCCCCCGGGCCGTGAACACTGAAGCTTTCTTT | CASSPRAVNTEAFF
TRBJ2-7 | TRBD2 | TRBV5-1 | few | TGCGCCAGCACCGGACTAGCGGGCTCCTACGAGCAGTACTTC | CASTGLAGSYEQYF
TRBJ2-5 | - | TRBV29-1 | few | TGCAGCACTCAAGCCGGGGAGGAGACCCAGTACTTC | CSTQAGEETQYF
TRBJ2-5 | TRBD2 | TRBV9 | - | TGTGCCAGCAGCGCCCGAGCGGGGACTGAAGAGACCCAGTACTTC | CASSARAGTEETQYF
TRBJ2-5 | - | TRBV12-5 | - | TGTGCTAGTGGTACGGTGGGGACCCAGTACTTC | CASGTVGTQYF
TRBJ2-1 | TRBD1 | TRBV6-1 | - | TGTGCCAGCAGCCGCAAATTGTCGACAGGGTTGCAGTTCTTC | CASSRKLSTGLQFF
TRBJ2-2 | - | TRBV19 | once | TGTGCCAGTAGTCCTGGAGGGTGGAACACCGGGGAGCTGTTTTTT | CASSPGGWNTGELFF
TRBJ2-7 | - | TRBV5-1 | - | TGCGCCAGCAGCTTGATGCCGGCTACCTACGAGCAGTACTTC | CASSLMPATYEQYF